This T cell receptor (beta chain) was recovered during a study of T cells in Graves' hyperthyroidism and ophthalmopathy (dated by TCRdb to between 2018 and 2021). Concerning the study at large: Peripheral blood was sampled at the time of initial diagnosis, prior to any treatment. To identify TCR V-J signatures that set the groups apart, the researchers used a discovery cohort of 90 to 100 patients, made up of around 40 with Graves' ophthalmopathy and 55 to 65 with stable Graves' hyperthyroidism. Prospective prediction of ophthalmopathy was tested in an independent validation cohort consisting of 18 hyperthyroidism patients and approximately 16 patients who later progressed to ophthalmopathy. For training and testing, the 100 or so patients in the discovery cohort were randomly divided in a 7:3 ratio. Thyroid tissue and blood T-cell repertoires from several Graves' hyperthyroidism patients were also compared in the study. Following sampling, methimazole starting at 30 mg daily was given to hyperthyroidism patients, and high-dose intravenous methylprednisolone was given to ophthalmopathy patients. The paper reports TCR Vbeta CDR3 sequencing of approximately 140 peripheral blood samples: around 45 ophthalmopathy, fewer than 80 hyperthyroidism and approximately 17 progressor patients. What the study reported, not specific to this receptor: In validation, the model predicted progression to ophthalmopathy with around 71% sensitivity and about 73% specificity, a median of 6.5 months before onset. No statistical method was used to fix the sample size in advance, and group allocation was not hidden from the investigators. Most expanded thyroid clonotypes (frequency above 0.001) were also detected in blood, a finding suggesting that blood repertoires may reflect thyroid immune responses. Ophthalmopathy was separated from stable hyperthyroidism by a 13 V-J signature model, with about 86% sensitivity and about 81% specificity obtained in cross-validation and 80%/75% obtained in testing.

A patient counted as having stable Graves' hyperthyroidism if no progression to ophthalmopathy occurred over 18 months of follow-up. The hyperthyroidism patients were between 18 and 65 years old and newly diagnosed, with a disease duration of less than 2 months. The study excluded patients with uncontrolled infections, other autoimmune diseases, pregnancy or lactation. Diagnoses were based on clinical symptoms, serum thyroxine and TRAb, thyroid ultrasound and orbital computed tomography. PBMCs were isolated from approximately 10 ml of fresh peripheral blood by Ficoll-Paque density gradient centrifugation. Trizol reagent was used to extract total RNA, and RNA quality was then checked on an Agilent 2100 Bioanalyzer. Germline trimming amounts to 6 bases on V and 5 bases on J, with 13 as the count of junction bases outside the gene matches. In the germline V gene, CDR1 corresponds to ENHRY and CDR2 to SYGVKD. The CDR3 starts with the cysteine, ends with the phenylalanine, and has 17 residues. Just CDR3 DNA is preserved here, 51 bases in frame from base 1.

This clonotype was seen at least ten times. Its antigen target is currently unknown. No much larger clone exists at a distance of one base, and base qualities are not known. The TCR beta CDR3 regions were amplified from the RNA transcripts. A first-round RT-PCR of the TCR CDR3 used the HTBI primer set with the Qiagen OneStep RT-PCR kit. Libraries were constructed in a second round of multiplex PCR, after which size selection and purification were performed. The libraries were sequenced on an Illumina HiSeq2000 using paired-end 100 bp reads. Per the source publication's procedure: Raw data were processed with SOAPnuke, discarding reads with adapters, uncalled bases, mean Phred below 15, or no exact constant-primer or identifier match. High-quality paired reads were merged using COPE v1.2.5, and each unique nucleotide sequence was defined as a clonotype. Clonotypes were aligned to IMGT TRBV, TRBD and TRBJ reference segments using MiTCR v1.1. The analysis included only V-J combinations with a frequency above 0.0001, which together covered over 98% of the repertoires. A TCS score was defined as the ratio of F50 (clonal expansion) to E x V (chaos), with BLOSUM62-based TCRdist applied between CDR3 peptides within each V-J. Welch's t-statistics and random forest reduced roughly 530 V-J features to fewer than 15, which were used in a naive Bayes classifier (R e1071). Thyroid-blood repertoire similarity was quantified with the Morisita-Horn index. The public reads were reanalyzed by TCRdb: fastp trimming at Q25, MiXCR alignment, in-frame beta chains only. CDR3 protein duplicates are merged, each entry listing the most common genes and DNA. The V and J calls and clone size are TCRdb's, not the authors'. For this sample the table gives 600,000 to 800,000 distinct CDR3 sequences, of which over 35% were detected only once. Clones ranked in the top ten supply around 31% of the sample.

This TCR was sampled from a woman aged 40 to 50 with Graves' hyperthyroidism. The chain links TRBV10-3 with TRBJ1-6; 7 middle bases align to TRBD1. The sample consisted of blood. The nucleotides read TGTGCCATCAGCGACTCACAGGGGTTAGTCAATAATTCACCCCTCCACTTT. Its protein is CAISDSQGLVNNSPLHF.